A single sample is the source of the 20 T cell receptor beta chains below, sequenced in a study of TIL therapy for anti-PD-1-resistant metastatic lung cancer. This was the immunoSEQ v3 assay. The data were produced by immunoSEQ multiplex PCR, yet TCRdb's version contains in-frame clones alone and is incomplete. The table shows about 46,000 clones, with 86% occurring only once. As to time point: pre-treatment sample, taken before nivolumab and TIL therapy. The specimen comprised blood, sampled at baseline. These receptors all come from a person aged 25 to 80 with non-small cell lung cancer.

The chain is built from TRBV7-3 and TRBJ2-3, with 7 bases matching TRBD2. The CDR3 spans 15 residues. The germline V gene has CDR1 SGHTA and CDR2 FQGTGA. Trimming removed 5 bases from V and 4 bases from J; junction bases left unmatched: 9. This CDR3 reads CASSQGGLGADTQYF. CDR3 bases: TGTGCCAGCAGCCAAGGCGGACTAGGGGCAGATACGCAGTATTTT. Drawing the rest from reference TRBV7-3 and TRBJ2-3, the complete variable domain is GAGVSQTPSNKVTEKGKYVELRCDPISGHTALYWYRQSLGQGPEFLIYFQGTGAADDSGLPNDRFFAVRPEGSVSTLKIQRTERGDSAVYLCASSQGGLGADTQYFGPGTRLTVL.

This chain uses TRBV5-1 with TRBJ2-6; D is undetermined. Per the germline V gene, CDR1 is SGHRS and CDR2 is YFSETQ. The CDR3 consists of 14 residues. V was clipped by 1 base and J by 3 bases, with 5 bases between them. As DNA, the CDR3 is TGCGCCAGCAGCTTGTCTGGTGGGGCCAACGTCCTGACTTTC. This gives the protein CASSLSGGANVLTF. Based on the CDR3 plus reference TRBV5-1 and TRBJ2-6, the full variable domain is KAGVTQTPRYLIKTRGQQVTLSCSPISGHRSVSWYQQTPGQGLQFLFEYFSETQRNKGNFPGRFSGRQFSNSRSEMNVSTLELGDSALYLCASSLSGGANVLTFGAGSRLTVL.

CDR3 nucleotide sequence: TGTGCCAGCAGCACCCAGGGGATCCCCCTCTACGAGCAGTACTTC. It is translated as CASSTQGIPLYEQYF. The J gene is TRBJ2-7, the V gene TRBV27; D perhaps matches TRBD1 (6 bases). The CDR3 spans 15 residues. Per the germline V gene, CDR1 is MNHEY and CDR2 is SMNVEV (reference sequence). V was trimmed by 6 bases and J by 3 bases, leaving 18 bases between them.

The CDR3 protein is CASSLSVGRGTDTQYF. The CDR3 DNA sequence: TGCGCCAGCAGCCTTAGCGTGGGTAGGGGCACAGATACGCAGTATTTT. This chain links TRBV4-3 with TRBJ2-3, with D tentatively TRBD2 (5 bases). Trimming cost V 4 bases and J 1 base, with 15 bases left between them. Germline values: CDR1 LGHNA, CDR2 YSLEER. CDR3 length: 16 amino acids.

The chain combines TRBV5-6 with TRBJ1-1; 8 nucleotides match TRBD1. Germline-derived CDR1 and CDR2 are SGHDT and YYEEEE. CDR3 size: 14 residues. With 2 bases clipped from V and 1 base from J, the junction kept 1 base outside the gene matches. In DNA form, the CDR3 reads TGTGCCAGCAGCTTTGGGACAGGGAACACTGAAGCTTTCTTT. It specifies CASSFGTGNTEAFF.

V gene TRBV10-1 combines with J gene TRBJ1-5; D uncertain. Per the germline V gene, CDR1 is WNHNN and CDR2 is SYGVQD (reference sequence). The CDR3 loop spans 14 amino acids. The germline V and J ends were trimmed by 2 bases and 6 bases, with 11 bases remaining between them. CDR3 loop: CASSESGSGQPQHF. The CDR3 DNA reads TGCGCCAGCAGTGAGAGCGGATCGGGTCAGCCCCAGCATTTT.

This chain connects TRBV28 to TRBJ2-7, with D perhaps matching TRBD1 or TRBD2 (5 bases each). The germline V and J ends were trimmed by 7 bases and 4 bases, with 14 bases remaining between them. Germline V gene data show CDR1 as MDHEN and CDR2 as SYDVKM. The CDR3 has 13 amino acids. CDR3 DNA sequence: TGTGCCAGCACACCGCTTGAGGGGTACGAGCAGTACTTC. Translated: CASTPLEGYEQYF.

Here the CDR3 DNA reads TGTGCCAGCAGTGAAGGCGGTTTAAAGCGGGAGTGGAACAATGAGCAGTTCTTC. It is translated as CASSEGGLKREWNNEQFF. This chain connects TRBV6-1 to TRBJ2-1; 8 bases fit TRBD2. Per germline, CDR1 MNHNS and CDR2 SASEGT. The CDR3 loop spans 18 amino acids. J was trimmed by 5 bases and V by 1 base; bases with no gene match: 13.

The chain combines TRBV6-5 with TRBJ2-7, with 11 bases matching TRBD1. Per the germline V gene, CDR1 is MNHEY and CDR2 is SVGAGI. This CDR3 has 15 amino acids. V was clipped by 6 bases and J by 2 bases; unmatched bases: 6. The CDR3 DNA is TGTGCCAGCAGCACCGGACAGGGGGCAACCTACGAGCAGTACTTC. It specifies CASSTGQGATYEQYF.

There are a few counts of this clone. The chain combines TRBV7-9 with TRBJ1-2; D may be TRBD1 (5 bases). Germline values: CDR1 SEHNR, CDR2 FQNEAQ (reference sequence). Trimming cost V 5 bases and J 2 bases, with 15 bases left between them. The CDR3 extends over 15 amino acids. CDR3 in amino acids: CASSPRDRKNYGYTF. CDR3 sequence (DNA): TGTGCCAGCAGCCCTAGGGACCGAAAGAACTATGGCTACACCTTC.

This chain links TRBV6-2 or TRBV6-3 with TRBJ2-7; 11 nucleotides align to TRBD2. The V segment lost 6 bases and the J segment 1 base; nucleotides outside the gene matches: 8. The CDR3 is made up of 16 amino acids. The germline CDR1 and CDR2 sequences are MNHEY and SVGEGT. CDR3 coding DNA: TGTGCCAGCAGCCTCACCGGGACTAGCGGATCCTACGAGCAGTACTTC. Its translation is CASSLTGTSGSYEQYF.

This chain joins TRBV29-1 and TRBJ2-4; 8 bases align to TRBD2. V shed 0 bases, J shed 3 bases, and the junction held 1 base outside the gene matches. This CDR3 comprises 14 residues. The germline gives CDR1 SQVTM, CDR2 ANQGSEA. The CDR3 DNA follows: TGCAGCGTTGAAGACGGGAGGGGCAAAAACATTCAGTACTTC. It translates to CSVEDGRGKNIQYF.

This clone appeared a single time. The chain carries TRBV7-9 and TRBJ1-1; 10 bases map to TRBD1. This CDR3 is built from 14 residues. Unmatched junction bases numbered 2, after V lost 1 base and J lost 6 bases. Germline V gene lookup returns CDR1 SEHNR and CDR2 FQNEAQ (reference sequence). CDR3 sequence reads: CASSLGQGASEAFF. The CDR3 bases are TGTGCCAGCAGCTTAGGACAGGGGGCCTCTGAAGCTTTCTTT.

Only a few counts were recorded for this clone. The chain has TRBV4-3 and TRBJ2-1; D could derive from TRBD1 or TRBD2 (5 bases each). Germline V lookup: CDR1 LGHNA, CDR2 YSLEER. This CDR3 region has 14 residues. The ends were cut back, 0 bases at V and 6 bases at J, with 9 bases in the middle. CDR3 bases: TGCGCCAGCAGCCAAGAGGGGGTTAGCAATGAGCAGTTCTTC. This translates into CASSQEGVSNEQFF.

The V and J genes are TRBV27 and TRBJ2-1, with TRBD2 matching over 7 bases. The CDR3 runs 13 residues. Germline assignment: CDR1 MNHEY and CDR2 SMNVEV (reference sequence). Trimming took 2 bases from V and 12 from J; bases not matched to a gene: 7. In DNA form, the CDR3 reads TGTGCCAGCAGTTTAGTTCGGGGGGTAGGGCAGTTCTTC. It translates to CASSLVRGVGQFF.

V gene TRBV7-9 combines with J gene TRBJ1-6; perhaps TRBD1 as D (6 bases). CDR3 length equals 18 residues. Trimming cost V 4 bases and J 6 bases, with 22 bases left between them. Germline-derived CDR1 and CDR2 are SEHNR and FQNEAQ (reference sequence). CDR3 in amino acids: CASSSPGTTFRLNSPLHF. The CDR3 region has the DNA TGTGCCAGCAGCTCCCCCGGGACAACTTTCAGACTTAATTCACCCCTCCACTTT.

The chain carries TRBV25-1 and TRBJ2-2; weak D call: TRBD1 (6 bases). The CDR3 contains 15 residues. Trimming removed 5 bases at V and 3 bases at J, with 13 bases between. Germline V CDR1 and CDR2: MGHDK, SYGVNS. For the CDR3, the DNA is TGTGCCAGCAGTTTTACAGGGTTGGACACCGGGGAGCTGTTTTTT. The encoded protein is CASSFTGLDTGELFF.

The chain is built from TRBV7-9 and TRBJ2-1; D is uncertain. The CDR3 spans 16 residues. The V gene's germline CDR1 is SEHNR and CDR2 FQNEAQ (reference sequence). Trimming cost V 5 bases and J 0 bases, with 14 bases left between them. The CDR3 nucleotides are TGTGCCAGCAGCCCCGTGACGTCCAGCTCCTACAATGAGCAGTTCTTC. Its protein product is CASSPVTSSSYNEQFF. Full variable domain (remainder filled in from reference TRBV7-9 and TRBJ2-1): DTGVSQNPRHKITKRGQNVTFRCDPISEHNRLYWYRQTLGQGPEFLTYFQNEAQLEKSRLLSDRFSAERPKGSFSTLEIQRTEQGDSAMYLCASSPVTSSSYNEQFFGPGTRLTVL.

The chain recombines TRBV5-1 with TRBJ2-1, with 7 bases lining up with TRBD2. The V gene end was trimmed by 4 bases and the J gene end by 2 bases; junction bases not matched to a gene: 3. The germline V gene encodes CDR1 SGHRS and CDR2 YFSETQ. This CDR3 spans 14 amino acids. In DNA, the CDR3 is TGCGCCAGCAGCCCGGGGACTACCTACAATGAGCAGTTCTTC. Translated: CASSPGTTYNEQFF.

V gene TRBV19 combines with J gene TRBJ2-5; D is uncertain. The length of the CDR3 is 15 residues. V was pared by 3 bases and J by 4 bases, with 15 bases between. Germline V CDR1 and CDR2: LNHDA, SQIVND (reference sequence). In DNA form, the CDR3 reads TGTGCCAGTAGTATGGCAGGAGTCACTGGAGAGACCCAGTACTTC. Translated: CASSMAGVTGETQYF.